This TCR beta chain was sequenced in a study of beta chain features in type 1 diabetes. Study as a whole: Analysis included around 99,000,000 sorted cells drawn from all samples.

General study points: When Type 1 diabetes patients were examined, their TCRB CDR3s proved moderately but significantly shorter in all four CD4+ subsets.

Expressed TCRB transcripts were sequenced because the isolated RNA had all been reverse transcribed beforehand. Measured with immunoSEQ multiplex PCR; TCRdb has only the in-frame clones, and not every one. The table has about 270,000 clones, 14% seen once. After removal of 2 bases from V and 4 bases from J, the junction contained 1 base not matched to a gene. The V gene's germline CDR1 is MNHEY and CDR2 SMNVEV (reference sequence). The CDR3 runs 13 residues. This clone was found a few times. Its antigen is as yet unknown. The V gene is TRBV27, the J gene TRBJ2-5, with TRBD2 identical over 7 bases. The sequence came from a man aged 25 to 40 with type 1 diabetes. Sequenced: naive CD4+ T cells from blood. The CDR3 sequence is CASSLPGGETQYF. The CDR3 DNA is TGTGCCAGCAGTTTACCGGGAGGAGAGACCCAGTACTTC.